These T cell receptor beta chains were read from a single sample in a study of T cell responses to AZD1222 COVID-19 vaccine. Produced via immunoSEQ multiplex PCR; TCRdb's table is partial and in-frame only. The sample holds around 120,000 clones, roughly 90% seen once. The material sequenced was peripheral blood, taken on day 0 of AZD1222 vaccination. These receptor sequences come from an adult in good health. The CDR3 runs from the conserved cysteine through the conserved F or W. D genes are given only for firm matches. Clone size is shown for a subset of rows, as once, few, many or a class of expanded clone.

j_call v_call clone_size d_call cdr3_nt cdr3_aa
TRBJ2-7 TRBV9 NA NA TGTGCCAGCAGCGGCGTATACCAGGGCTACGAGCAGTACTTC CASSGVYQGYEQYF
TRBJ2-7 TRBV10-3 NA TRBD2 TGTGCCATCAGGGGGACTAGCGGGAACTACGAGCAGTACTTC CAIRGTSGNYEQYF
TRBJ2-1 TRBV3-1/TRBV3-2 NA NA TGTGCCAGCAGCCAATCGGGGTTAGGTGAGCAGTTCTTC CASSQSGLGEQFF
TRBJ1-6 TRBV5-4 NA NA TGTGCCAGCAGCTTGGCAGCCACAGGGACTAATTCACCCCTCCACTTT CASSLAATGTNSPLHF
TRBJ2-1 TRBV18 NA TRBD2 TGTGCCAGCTCGCCGACTAGCGGGGGGTACAATGAGCAGTTCTTC CASSPTSGGYNEQFF
TRBJ1-1 TRBV25-1 NA NA TGTGCCAGCAGTGAATTGAGGAAGGGGAGCACTGAAGCTTTCTTT CASSELRKGSTEAFF
TRBJ2-4 TRBV6-9 NA NA TGTGCCAGCAGCGGGGCAACCAAAAACATTCAGTACTTC CASSGATKNIQYF
TRBJ1-2 TRBV27 NA NA TGTGCCAGCAGTCGACGACGGGGTCTTGAAGGGTATGGCTACACCTTC CASSRRRGLEGYGYTF
TRBJ2-7 TRBV27 NA TRBD2 TGTGCCAGCAGTTTACTTGGGGAGGGCTACGAGCAGTACTTC CASSLLGEGYEQYF
TRBJ2-7 TRBV5-1 NA TRBD2 TGCGCCAGCAGCCCTAGCGGGGGGAGGGTCGAGCAGTACTTC CASSPSGGRVEQYF
TRBJ1-2 TRBV2 NA TRBD1 TGTGCCAGCATACAGGGGTACGGCTACACCTTC CASIQGYGYTF
TRBJ2-5 TRBV18 NA NA TGTGCCAGCTCACCTGTGTATCCGGCACAAGAGACCCAGTACTTC CASSPVYPAQETQYF
TRBJ2-7 TRBV4-1 NA NA TGCGCCAGCAGCTTGGGGATCAATTCCTACGAGCAGTACTTC CASSLGINSYEQYF
TRBJ2-2 TRBV28 NA NA TGTGCCAGCAGTACACAACAAACGTCGGACCAGATCACCGGGGAGCTGTTTTTT CASSTQQTSDQITGELFF
TRBJ1-2 TRBV6-5 NA NA TGTGCCAGCAGTTACTCCCCCAGGGGTGGCTACACCTTC CASSYSPRGGYTF
TRBJ2-2 TRBV7-9 NA TRBD1 TGTGCCAGCAGCTGGACACCACAGGGGTACACCGGGGAGCTGTTTTTT CASSWTPQGYTGELFF
TRBJ2-3 TRBV9 NA NA TGTGCCAGCAGCGTAGAGACCGCACCAGATACGCAGTATTTT CASSVETAPDTQYF
TRBJ2-1 TRBV12-3/TRBV12-4 NA TRBD2 TGTGCCAGCAGTTTTACGGGGGGAGAGTTCTTC CASSFTGGEFF
TRBJ2-3 TRBV3-1/TRBV3-2 NA TRBD2 TGTGCCAGCAGCCAAGTGGGACTAGCGGGGGGGACTAGCACAGATACGCAGTATTTT CASSQVGLAGGTSTDTQYF
TRBJ2-7 TRBV27 NA TRBD1 TGTGCCAGCAGTTTATTGACAGGGGCCTACGAGCAGTACTTC CASSLLTGAYEQYF
TRBJ2-2 TRBV30 once NA TGTGCCTGGAGTGTACGTGAACAGATTGACGGGGAGCTGTTTTTT CAWSVREQIDGELFF
TRBJ2-2 TRBV29-1 NA NA TGCAGCGCGGGAACTATCAACACCGGGGAGCTGTTTTTT CSAGTINTGELFF
TRBJ2-7 TRBV11-3 NA NA TGTGCCAGCAGCTTCGCGGGCTCCTACGAGCAGTACTTC CASSFAGSYEQYF
TRBJ2-5 TRBV7-2 once TRBD2 TGTGCCAGCAGCTCCTCTAGCGGGGGGGCGTGGGAGACCCAGTACTTC CASSSSSGGAWETQYF
TRBJ2-1 TRBV3-1/TRBV3-2 NA TRBD2 TGTGCCAGCAGCCTCAAGATCCCGAGACTAGCTGGTGAGCAGTTCTTC CASSLKIPRLAGEQFF
TRBJ2-3 TRBV4-1 NA NA TGCGCCAGCAGCCAAGTTCTGAACACAGATACGCAGTATTTT CASSQVLNTDTQYF
TRBJ1-4 TRBV6-5 NA NA TGTGCCAGCAGGAGGGATACAGATAATGAAAAACTGTTTTTT CASRRDTDNEKLFF
TRBJ2-1 TRBV10-1 once TRBD2 TGCGCCAGCAGTGCAGGACTAGCGCACTACAATGAGCAGTTCTTC CASSAGLAHYNEQFF
TRBJ1-1 TRBV19 NA NA TGTGCCAGTAGTTCCGAGAGGGGGGCTTTCTTT CASSSERGAFF
TRBJ2-2 TRBV19 NA NA TGTGCCAGTAGTATTCAGTACTCCACCGGGGAGCTGTTTTTT CASSIQYSTGELFF
TRBJ2-1 TRBV7-2 NA NA TGTGCCAGCAGAACCCCTGGGGTCGGACGCGGCGAGCAGTTCTTC CASRTPGVGRGEQFF
TRBJ2-5 TRBV7-2 NA NA TGTGCCAGCAGCCGTTCGGAGACCCAGTACTTC CASSRSETQYF
TRBJ1-6 TRBV6-5 NA NA TGTGCCAGCAGTCAGGGACGACTCCTTGCGTCACCCCTCCACTTT CASSQGRLLASPLHF
TRBJ1-1 TRBV7-9 NA NA TGTGCCAGCAGCGCCGAAAGCCGCACTGAAGCTTTCTTT CASSAESRTEAFF
TRBJ1-6 TRBV3-1/TRBV3-2 NA TRBD1 TGTGCCAGCAGCCCGTGGGACAGCCCGAATTCACCCCTCCACTTT CASSPWDSPNSPLHF
TRBJ2-7 TRBV7-2 once NA TGTGCCAGCAGCTTATGGTCGGGGTGGGGGGCGAGGGAGCAGTACTTC CASSLWSGWGAREQYF
TRBJ1-1 TRBV14 NA NA TGTGCCAGCAGCCAAAGGACGGGAACACCAATGAACACTGAAGCTTTCTTT CASSQRTGTPMNTEAFF
TRBJ2-2 TRBV5-1 few NA TGCGCCAGCAGCTTGGCCGGACTAGAGGGGGCCGGGGAGCTGTTTTTT CASSLAGLEGAGELFF
TRBJ1-3 TRBV6-1 NA NA TGTGCCAGCAGTGACGACTTGGGAAACACCATATATTTT CASSDDLGNTIYF
TRBJ1-4 TRBV7-9 NA NA TGTGCCAGCAGCCCGGCCGACAGTTACAAACTGTTTTTT CASSPADSYKLFF
TRBJ2-1 TRBV10-3 NA NA TGTGCCATCAGTGTTAGGAGCTCCTACAATGAGCAGTTCTTC CAISVRSSYNEQFF
TRBJ2-5 TRBV19 NA NA TGTGCCAGTAGTATTGCGGTAGATGGGACCCAGTACTTC CASSIAVDGTQYF